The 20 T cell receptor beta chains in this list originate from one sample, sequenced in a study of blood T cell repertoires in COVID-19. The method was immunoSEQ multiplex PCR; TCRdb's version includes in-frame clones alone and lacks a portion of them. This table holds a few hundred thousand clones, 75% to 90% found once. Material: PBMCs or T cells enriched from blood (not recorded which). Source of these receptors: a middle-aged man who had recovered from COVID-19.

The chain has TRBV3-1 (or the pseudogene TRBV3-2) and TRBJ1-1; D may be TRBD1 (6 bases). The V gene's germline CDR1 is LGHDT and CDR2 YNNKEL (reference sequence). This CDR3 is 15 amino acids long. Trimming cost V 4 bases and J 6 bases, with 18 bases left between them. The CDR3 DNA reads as TGTGCCAGCAGCCCAGCCGATGGCAGGGGTGCTGAAGCTTTCTTT. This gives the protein CASSPADGRGAEAFF.

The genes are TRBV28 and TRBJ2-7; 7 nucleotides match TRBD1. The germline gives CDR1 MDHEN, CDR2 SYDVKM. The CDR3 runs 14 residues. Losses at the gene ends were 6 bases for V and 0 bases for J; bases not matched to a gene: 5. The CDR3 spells CASSEGAYSYEQYF. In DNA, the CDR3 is TGTGCCAGCAGCGAGGGGGCCTACTCCTACGAGCAGTACTTC.

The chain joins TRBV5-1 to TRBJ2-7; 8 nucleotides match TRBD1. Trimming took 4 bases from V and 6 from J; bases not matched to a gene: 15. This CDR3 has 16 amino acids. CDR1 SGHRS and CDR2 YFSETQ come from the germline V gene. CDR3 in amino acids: CASSSRDRNFPTEQYF. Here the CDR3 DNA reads TGCGCCAGCAGCAGCCGGGACAGGAATTTTCCTACCGAGCAGTACTTC.

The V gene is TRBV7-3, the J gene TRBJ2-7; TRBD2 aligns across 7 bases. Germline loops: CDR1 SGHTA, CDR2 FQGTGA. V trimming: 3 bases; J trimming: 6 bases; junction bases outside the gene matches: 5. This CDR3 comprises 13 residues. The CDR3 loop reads CASSFAGVGEQYF. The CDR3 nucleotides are TGTGCCAGCAGCTTCGCGGGGGTGGGCGAGCAGTACTTC.

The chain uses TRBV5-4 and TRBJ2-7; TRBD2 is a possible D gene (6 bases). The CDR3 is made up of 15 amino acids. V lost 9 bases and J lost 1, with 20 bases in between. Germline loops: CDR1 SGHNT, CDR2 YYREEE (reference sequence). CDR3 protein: CATEASDTRSYEQYF. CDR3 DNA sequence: TGTGCCACCGAAGCTAGCGATACTCGTTCCTACGAGCAGTACTTC.

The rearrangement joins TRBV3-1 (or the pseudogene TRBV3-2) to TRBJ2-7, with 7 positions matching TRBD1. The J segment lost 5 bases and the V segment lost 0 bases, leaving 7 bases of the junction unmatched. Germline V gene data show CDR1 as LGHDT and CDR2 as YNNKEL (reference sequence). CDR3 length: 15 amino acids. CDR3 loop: CASSQDPNGQDEQYF. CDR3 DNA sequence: TGTGCCAGCAGCCAAGATCCCAACGGACAGGACGAGCAGTACTTC.

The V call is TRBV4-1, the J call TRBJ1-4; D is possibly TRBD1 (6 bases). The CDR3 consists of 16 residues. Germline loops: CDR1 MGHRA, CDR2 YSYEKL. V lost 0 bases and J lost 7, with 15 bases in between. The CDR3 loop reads CASSQDRAAGVEKLFF. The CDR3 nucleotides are TGCGCCAGCAGCCAAGATCGAGCGGCAGGGGTTGAAAAACTGTTTTTT.

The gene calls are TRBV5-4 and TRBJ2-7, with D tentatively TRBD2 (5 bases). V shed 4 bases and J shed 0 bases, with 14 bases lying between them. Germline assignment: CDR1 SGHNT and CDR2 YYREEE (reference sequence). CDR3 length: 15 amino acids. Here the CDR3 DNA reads TGTGCCAGCAGCCGTGGAGGCCTTGACTCCTACGAGCAGTACTTC. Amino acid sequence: CASSRGGLDSYEQYF.

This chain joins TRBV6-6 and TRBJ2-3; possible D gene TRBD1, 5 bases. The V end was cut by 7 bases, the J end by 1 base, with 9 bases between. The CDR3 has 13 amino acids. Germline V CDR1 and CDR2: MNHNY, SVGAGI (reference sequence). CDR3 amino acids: CASKEGGTDTQYF. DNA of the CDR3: TGTGCCAGCAAGGAAGGGGGCACAGATACGCAGTATTTT.

The chain's CDR3 is CATSEATTDTQYF. The CDR3 region has the DNA TGTGCCACCAGTGAAGCGACCACAGATACGCAGTATTTT. The chain combines TRBV24-1 with TRBJ2-3; no firm D call. The CDR3 loop spans 13 amino acids. V lost 4 bases, J lost 2 bases, and 6 bases lay in between. Germline-derived CDR1 and CDR2 are KGHDR and SFDVKD.

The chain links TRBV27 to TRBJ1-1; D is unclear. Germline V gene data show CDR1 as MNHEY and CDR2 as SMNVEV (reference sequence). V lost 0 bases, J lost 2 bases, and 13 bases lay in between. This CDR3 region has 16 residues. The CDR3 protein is CASSLSRGGSNTEAFF. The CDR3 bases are TGTGCCAGCAGTTTATCTCGGGGAGGGAGCAACACTGAAGCTTTCTTT.

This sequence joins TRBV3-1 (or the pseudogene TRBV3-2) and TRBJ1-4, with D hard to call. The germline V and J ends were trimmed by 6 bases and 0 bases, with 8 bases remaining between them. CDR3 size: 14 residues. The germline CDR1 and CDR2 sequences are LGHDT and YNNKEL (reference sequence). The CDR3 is CASSPTATNEKLFF. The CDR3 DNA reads TGTGCCAGCAGTCCTACTGCAACTAATGAAAAACTGTTTTTT.

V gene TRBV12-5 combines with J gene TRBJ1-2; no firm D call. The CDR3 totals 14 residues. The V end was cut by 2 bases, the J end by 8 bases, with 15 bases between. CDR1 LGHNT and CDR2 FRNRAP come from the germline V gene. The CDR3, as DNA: TGTGCTAGTGGTTTGCCCCCTCAATTGAGGGGCTACACCTTC. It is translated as CASGLPPQLRGYTF.

This CDR3 is CASSGTGTGFPTEQYF. The CDR3 DNA reads as TGTGCCAGCAGCGGGACCGGGACAGGTTTCCCCACGGAGCAGTACTTC. The chain recombines TRBV7-9 with TRBJ2-7, with TRBD1 matching over 8 bases. V was pared by 5 bases and J by 7 bases, with 16 bases of the junction left unmatched. The CDR3 is 16 residues long. Per the germline V gene, CDR1 is SEHNR and CDR2 is FQNEAQ (reference sequence).

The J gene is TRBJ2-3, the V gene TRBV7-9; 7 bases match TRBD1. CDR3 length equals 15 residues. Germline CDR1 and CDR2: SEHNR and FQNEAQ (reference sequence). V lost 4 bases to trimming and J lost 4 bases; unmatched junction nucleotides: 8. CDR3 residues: CASSSDREPADTQYF. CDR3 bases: TGTGCCAGCAGCTCCGACAGGGAACCAGCAGATACGCAGTATTTT. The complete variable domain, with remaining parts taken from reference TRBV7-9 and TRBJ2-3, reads DTGVSQNPRHKITKRGQNVTFRCDPISEHNRLYWYRQTLGQGPEFLTYFQNEAQLEKSRLLSDRFSAERPKGSFSTLEIQRTEQGDSAMYLCASSSDREPADTQYFGPGTRLTVL.

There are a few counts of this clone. Written as DNA, the CDR3 is TGTGCCAGCTCACCATTGGCGACAGGGCCGTCCAGCTTCTATGGCTACACCTTC. Translating gives CASSPLATGPSSFYGYTF. The chain carries TRBV18 and TRBJ1-2; 7 bases match TRBD1. The CDR3 sequence is 18 residues long. Germline-derived CDR1 and CDR2 are KGHSH and LQKENI. V was pared by 2 bases and J by 4 bases, with 16 bases of the junction left unmatched.

The CDR3 reads CASSLGPTGDGWTEAFF. The CDR3 DNA is TGTGCCAGCTCACTAGGGCCTACAGGGGACGGATGGACTGAAGCTTTCTTT. The rearrangement links TRBV18 to TRBJ1-1; 7 nucleotides match TRBD1. Germline V gene lookup returns CDR1 KGHSH and CDR2 LQKENI. The CDR3 extends over 17 amino acids. V lost 4 bases, J lost 5 bases, and 16 bases stayed unmatched.

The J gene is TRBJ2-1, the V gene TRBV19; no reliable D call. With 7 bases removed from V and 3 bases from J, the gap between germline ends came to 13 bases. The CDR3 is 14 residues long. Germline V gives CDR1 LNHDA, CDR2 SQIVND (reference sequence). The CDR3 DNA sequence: TGTGCCAGTAAGGAGCAGTTTGGCTACAATGAGCAGTTCTTC. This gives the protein CASKEQFGYNEQFF.

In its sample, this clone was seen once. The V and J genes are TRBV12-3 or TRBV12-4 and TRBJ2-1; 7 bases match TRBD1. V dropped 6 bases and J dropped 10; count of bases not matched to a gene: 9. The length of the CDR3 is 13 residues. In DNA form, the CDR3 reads TGTGCCAGCAGAAGGTCCGGGACAGACGAGCAGTTCTTC. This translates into CASRRSGTDEQFF.

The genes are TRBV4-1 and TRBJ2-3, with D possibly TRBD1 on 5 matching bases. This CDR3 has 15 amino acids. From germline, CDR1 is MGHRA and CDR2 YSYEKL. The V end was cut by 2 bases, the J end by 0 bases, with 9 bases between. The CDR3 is CASSQLGLSTDTQYF. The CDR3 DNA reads TGCGCCAGCAGCCAATTGGGGCTTAGCACAGATACGCAGTATTTT.